This T cell receptor beta chain was captured by sequencing in a study of T cell repertoires in cytomegalovirus infection. On the study more broadly: In public TCR beta signatures, there were indications of both CMV infection and matching HLA type.

This clonotype was seen more than once but under ten times. TCRdb re-analysed the reads in MiXCR, keeping a single row per CDR3 protein. The sample includes 490,000 or so distinct CDR3 sequences, approximately 10% of them seen just once. With 0 bases clipped from V and 7 bases from J, the junction kept 4 bases outside the gene matches. Germline V gene lookup returns CDR1 MNHEY and CDR2 SMNVEV (reference sequence). The CDR3 runs to 15 residues. The origin of this receptor is a human donor in good health (CMV status not recorded). Some clones in this sample may be carry-over from other donors' samples. Sequenced material: PBMCs. The chain uses TRBV27 and TRBJ1-4; TRBD1 aligns across 8 bases. The CDR3 loop is CASSLSGTGGEKLFF. The CDR3, as DNA: TGTGCCAGCAGTTTATCGGGGACAGGTGGTGAAAAACTGTTTTTT.